This T cell receptor (beta chain) was sequenced for a study of cytomegalovirus exposure and HLA in healthy donors. Overall study context: An early data release held some 85 million unique TCRs from HLA-typed donors. Study-level results: Later examination showed HLA-associated TCR beta chains had greater clonal expansion than equally common others. It was reported that the classifier diagnosed cytomegalovirus status with high specificity and sensitivity in both the original and validation cohorts. Cytomegalovirus association was assigned to approximately 160 TCR beta chains.

Concerning this clone itself: Its antigen is unidentified.

CDR3 size: 16 residues. CDR1 is MNHNY and CDR2 is SVGAGI in the germline V gene (reference sequence). V lost 6 bases and J lost 3; bases outside the gene matches: 8. With 60 Vbeta and 13 Jbeta primers, the PCR was carried out. Assay used: immunoSEQ multiplex PCR; TCRdb lists only in-frame clones, some missing. The sample lists around 99,000 clones, about 80% seen once, with roughly 8% in the top ten. The clonotype originates from a man between 25 and 39 years old in good health and CMV-seronegative. The chain joins TRBV6-6 to TRBJ1-5; 10 bases line up with TRBD1. Source material: PBMCs. In DNA, the CDR3 is TGTGCCAGCAGCCCCGGGACAGGGGTGGCCAATCAGCCCCAGCATTTT. This encodes CASSPGTGVANQPQHF.